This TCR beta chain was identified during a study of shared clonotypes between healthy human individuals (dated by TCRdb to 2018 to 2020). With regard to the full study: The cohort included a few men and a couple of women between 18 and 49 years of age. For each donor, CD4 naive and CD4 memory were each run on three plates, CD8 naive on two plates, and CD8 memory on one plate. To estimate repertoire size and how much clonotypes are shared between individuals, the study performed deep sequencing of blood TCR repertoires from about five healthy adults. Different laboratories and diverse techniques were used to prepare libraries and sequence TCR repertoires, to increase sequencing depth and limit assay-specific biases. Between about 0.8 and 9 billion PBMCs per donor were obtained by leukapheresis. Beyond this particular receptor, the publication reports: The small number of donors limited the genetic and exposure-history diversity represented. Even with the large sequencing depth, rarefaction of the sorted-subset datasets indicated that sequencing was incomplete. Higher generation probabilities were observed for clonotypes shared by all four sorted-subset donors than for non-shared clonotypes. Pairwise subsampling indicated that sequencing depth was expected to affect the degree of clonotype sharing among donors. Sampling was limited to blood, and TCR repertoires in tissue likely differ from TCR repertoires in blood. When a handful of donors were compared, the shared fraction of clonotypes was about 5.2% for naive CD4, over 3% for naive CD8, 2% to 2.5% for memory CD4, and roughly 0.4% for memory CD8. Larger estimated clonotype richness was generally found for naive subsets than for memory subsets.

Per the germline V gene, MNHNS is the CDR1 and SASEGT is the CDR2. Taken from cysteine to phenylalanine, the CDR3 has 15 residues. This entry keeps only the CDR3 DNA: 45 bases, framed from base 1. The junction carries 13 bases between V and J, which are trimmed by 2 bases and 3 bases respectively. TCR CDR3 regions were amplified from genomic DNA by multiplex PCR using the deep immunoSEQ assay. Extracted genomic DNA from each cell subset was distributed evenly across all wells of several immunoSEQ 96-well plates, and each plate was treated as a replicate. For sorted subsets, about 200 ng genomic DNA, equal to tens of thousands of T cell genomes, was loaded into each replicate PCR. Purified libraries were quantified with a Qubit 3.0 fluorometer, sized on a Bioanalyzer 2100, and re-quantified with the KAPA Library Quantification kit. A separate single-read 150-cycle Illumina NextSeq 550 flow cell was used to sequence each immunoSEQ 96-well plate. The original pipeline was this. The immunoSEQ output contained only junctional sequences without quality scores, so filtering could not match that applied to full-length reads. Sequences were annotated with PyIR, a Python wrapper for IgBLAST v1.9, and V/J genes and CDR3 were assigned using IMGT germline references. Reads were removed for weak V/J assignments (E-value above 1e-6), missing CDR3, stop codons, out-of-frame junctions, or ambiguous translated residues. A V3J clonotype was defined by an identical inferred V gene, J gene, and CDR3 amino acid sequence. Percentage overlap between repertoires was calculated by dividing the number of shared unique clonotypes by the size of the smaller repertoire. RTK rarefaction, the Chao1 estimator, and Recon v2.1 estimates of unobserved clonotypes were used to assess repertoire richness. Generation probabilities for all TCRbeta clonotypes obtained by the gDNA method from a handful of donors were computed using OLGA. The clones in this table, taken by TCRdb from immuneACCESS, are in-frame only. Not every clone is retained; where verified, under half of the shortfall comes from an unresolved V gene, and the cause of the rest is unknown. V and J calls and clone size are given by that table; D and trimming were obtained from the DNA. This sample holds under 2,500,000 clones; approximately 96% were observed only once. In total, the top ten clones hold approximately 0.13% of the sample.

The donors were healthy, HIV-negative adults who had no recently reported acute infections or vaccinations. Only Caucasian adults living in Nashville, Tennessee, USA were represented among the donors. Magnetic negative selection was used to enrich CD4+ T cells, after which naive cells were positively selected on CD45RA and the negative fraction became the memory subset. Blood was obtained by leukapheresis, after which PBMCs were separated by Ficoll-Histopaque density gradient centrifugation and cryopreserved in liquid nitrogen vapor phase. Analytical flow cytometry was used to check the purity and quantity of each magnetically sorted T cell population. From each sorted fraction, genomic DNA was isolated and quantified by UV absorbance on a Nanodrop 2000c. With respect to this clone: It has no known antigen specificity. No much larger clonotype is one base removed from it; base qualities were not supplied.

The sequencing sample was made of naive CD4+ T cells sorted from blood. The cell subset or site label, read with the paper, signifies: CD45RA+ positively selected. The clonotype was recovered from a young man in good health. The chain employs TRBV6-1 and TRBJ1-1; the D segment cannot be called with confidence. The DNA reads TGTGCCAGCAGTGAAATCCCAAATGGATACACTGAAGCTTTCTTT. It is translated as CASSEIPNGYTEAFF.